The 14 T cell receptor beta chains reported below all come from one sample, sequenced in a study of blood T cells in healthy people across ages. Sample-barcoded 5' priming and a J-beta primer mix drove a second PCR of roughly 6 to 12 cycles. MiXCR, run by TCRdb on the 5' RACE reads, gives a single entry per CDR3 protein. The sample carries 800,000 to 950,000 distinct CDR3 sequences, roughly 28% recorded once. This sample was shared with a second study, whose subject was T cells of mothers and their children.

Sequencing used blood. Receptors were obtained from a woman aged 40 to 50 in good health.

Remarks on this clonotype: At one of its ends the junction is not consistent with the germline gene, which may arise from a read error. The chain couples TRBV6-1 to TRBJ1-1; TRBD1 is a possible D gene (6 bases). The CDR3 is 15 amino acids. Per germline, CDR1 MNHNS and CDR2 SASEGT. The CDR3, as DNA: TGTGCCAGCAGTCCCGTGGGGGGCGTGAACACTAAAGCTTTCTTT. Its translation is CASSPVGGVNTKAFF.

The V and J genes are TRBV30 and TRBJ2-1; no clear D. Germline loops: CDR1 GTSNPN, CDR2 SVGIG (reference sequence). V was cut by 2 bases and J by 8 bases, with 7 bases left in between. The CDR3 sequence is 11 residues long. CDR3 sequence (DNA): TGTGCCTGGAGTCGTATAGATGAGCAGTTCTTC. This sequence encodes CAWSRIDEQFF.

V and J are TRBV7-2 and TRBJ2-1; the D is unclear. Trimming shortened V by 4 bases and J by 6 bases, and 10 bases separated the two germline ends. Germline V lookup: CDR1 SGHTA, CDR2 FQGNSA. This CDR3 spans 13 amino acids. The CDR3 loop is CASSSRPSNEQFF. The CDR3 DNA reads as TGTGCCAGCAGCTCTAGGCCGAGCAATGAGCAGTTCTTC.

This clonotype was found a few times. The gene calls are TRBV19 and TRBJ2-1; 10 bases are shared with TRBD2. Germline CDR1 reads LNHDA; CDR2 reads SQIVND (reference sequence). V lost 8 bases, J lost 9 bases, and 7 bases stayed unmatched. The CDR3 length is 13 residues. In DNA, the CDR3 is TGTGCCAGTTCGGCTAGCGGGGGAGGTGAGCAGTTCTTC. Translation: CASSASGGGEQFF.

The table lists this clonotype with a count of one. J is TRBJ2-5 and V is TRBV7-3; TRBD1 is a possible D gene (5 bases). Germline values: CDR1 SGHTA, CDR2 FQGTGA. The CDR3 spans 13 residues. V was trimmed by 8 bases and J by 4 bases, leaving 14 bases between them. CDR3 region: CASGPQGGETQYF. The CDR3 nucleotides read TGTGCCAGCGGACCGCAGGGTGGAGAGACCCAGTACTTC.

This clonotype was observed a handful of times. The J gene is TRBJ2-7, the V gene TRBV12-3 or TRBV12-4; 7 bases are shared with TRBD1. The V and J ends lost 5 bases and 7 bases, in that order; junction bases with no gene match: 11. The CDR3 covers 14 residues. The CDR3 loop is CASSLSGGRNEQYF. The CDR3 DNA sequence: TGTGCCAGCAGTCTCTCAGGGGGTAGAAATGAGCAGTACTTC.

This clonotype was detected only a few times. The chain is built from TRBV2 and TRBJ2-1; the D gene is possibly TRBD1 (5 bases). From germline, CDR1 is SNHLY and CDR2 FYNNEI. There are 13 residues in the CDR3. V was pared by 3 bases and J by 3 bases, with 6 bases between. The CDR3 spells CASSDTGYNEQFF. The CDR3 DNA reads TGTGCCAGCAGTGATACAGGCTACAATGAGCAGTTCTTC.

This clonotype has just a few counts. The rearrangement links TRBV27 to TRBJ1-1; maybe TRBD1 (6 bases). Per germline, CDR1 MNHEY and CDR2 SMNVEV (reference sequence). Trimming removed 7 bases at V and 0 bases at J, with 9 bases between. This CDR3 has 13 residues. CDR3 residues: CASKGTMNTEAFF. DNA for the CDR3: TGTGCCAGCAAGGGGACAATGAACACTGAAGCTTTCTTT.

This clonotype has a handful of counts. Given a much more abundant clone one base away, this may be a read error. This chain joins TRBV20-1 and TRBJ2-7; 7 bases are a match to TRBD1. The germline gives CDR1 DFQATT, CDR2 SNEGSKA (reference sequence). The CDR3 runs 13 residues. V lost 1 base and J lost 9; bases outside the gene matches: 9. The CDR3 is CSARVTGESGQYF. The CDR3 nucleotides read TGCAGTGCTAGAGTCACAGGGGAAAGTGGGCAGTACTTC.

The gene calls are TRBV20-1 and TRBJ2-7, with 8 bases that match TRBD2. After removal of 6 bases from V and 4 bases from J, the junction contained 20 bases not matched to a gene. This CDR3 contains 17 residues. Germline CDR1 reads DFQATT; CDR2 reads SNEGSKA (reference sequence). The DNA for the CDR3 is TGCAGTGCCTGGGGAAGGGACCCGACTAGCGTGGCGTACGAGCAGTACTTC. It is translated as CSAWGRDPTSVAYEQYF.

This clonotype has more than one count but fewer than ten. V and J are TRBV12-3 or TRBV12-4 and TRBJ1-2; D not certain. The CDR3 is 13 amino acids. Deletions cut 6 bases from V and 8 bases from J, with 16 bases between. The CDR3 loop is CASSTSRERGYTF. DNA of the CDR3: TGTGCCAGCAGCACTTCCCGGGAGCGGGGCTACACCTTC.

As for this clonotype: This may be a read error: a much more frequent sequence differs by one nucleotide. V and J are TRBV2 and TRBJ2-7; D is perhaps TRBD1 or TRBD2 (5 bases each). Germline V gene lookup returns CDR1 SNHLY and CDR2 FYNNEI. The CDR3 is 14 amino acids. The germline V and J ends were trimmed by 3 bases and 9 bases, with 18 bases remaining between them. CDR3 sequence reads: CASSDAIGESVQYF. CDR3 nucleotide sequence: TGTGCCAGCAGTGATGCGATAGGGGAGAGTGTGCAGTACTTC.

A remark on this clonotype: The junction differs from germline at one of its ends, possibly a read error. The chain combines TRBV7-9 with TRBJ1-6; 7 bases line up with TRBD1. The CDR3 runs to 14 residues. Germline CDR1 reads SEHNR; CDR2 reads FQNEAQ (reference sequence). The CDR3 reads CASSRGQYSSPLHF. CDR3 bases: TGTGCCAGCAGCCGGGGACAGTATAGTTCACCCCTCCACTTT.

V usage is TRBV29-1 and J usage is TRBJ1-2; D perhaps matches TRBD1 (5 bases). The germline CDR1 and CDR2 sequences are SQVTM and ANQGSEA. Trimming pared 3 bases from V and 6 bases from J, leaving 20 bases between. The CDR3 has 15 residues. The CDR3 nucleotides read TGCAGCGTTGATGCTCGGGGGTCACTCGGCCATGGCTACACCTTC. Translated: CSVDARGSLGHGYTF.